These 22 T cell receptor beta chains originate from one sample sequenced in a study of control samples from healthy donors and cancer patients. This table comes from immunoSEQ multiplex PCR, and its TCRdb copy is limited to in-frame clones, with some not included. The sample carries about 140,000 clones, more than 90% recorded once. The sample taken for sequencing was blood. Receptors originate from a young man in good health.

This rearrangement joins TRBV4-1 to TRBJ2-1; possibly TRBD1 or TRBD2 for D (6 bases each). The V and J ends lost 2 bases and 7 bases respectively, with 12 bases between them. CDR1 and CDR2 (germline): MGHRA, YSYEKL. This CDR3 spans 14 amino acids. The CDR3 nucleotides are TGCGCCAGCAGCCAATTCGGGGGCACTAATGAGCAGTTCTTC. Translated: CASSQFGGTNEQFF.

The chain combines TRBV5-1 with TRBJ2-2; TRBD2 matches 7 bases. V shed 5 bases, J shed 4 bases, and the junction held 11 bases outside the gene matches. The V gene's germline CDR1 is SGHRS and CDR2 YFSETQ. This CDR3 contains 16 residues. The CDR3 region is CASRFVGGSITGELFF. The CDR3, as DNA: TGCGCCAGCAGGTTCGTCGGGGGGAGTATCACCGGGGAGCTGTTTTTT.

This clone was seen only once. In DNA, the CDR3 is TGCGCCAGGAGAGACAGTGCCTACGAGCAGTACTTC. Encoded protein: CARRDSAYEQYF. The genes are TRBV10-1 and TRBJ2-7; D perhaps matches TRBD1 (5 bases). Germline-derived CDR1 and CDR2 are WNHNN and SYGVQD (reference sequence). Trimming pared 9 bases from V and 2 bases from J, leaving 11 bases between. The CDR3 is made up of 12 amino acids.

The rearrangement joins TRBV5-1 to TRBJ1-1, with D possibly being TRBD1 (6 bases). The germline CDR1 and CDR2 sequences are SGHRS and YFSETQ. V lost 2 bases and J 3 bases, leaving 20 bases between the germline ends. CDR3 length: 17 amino acids. The CDR3 DNA follows: TGCGCCAGCAGCTTCTGGGGGACACCTTACCGAGACACTGAAGCTTTCTTT. As protein: CASSFWGTPYRDTEAFF.

The table lists this clone with a count of one. The rearrangement joins TRBV25-1 to TRBJ1-1; unclear D gene. Germline values: CDR1 MGHDK, CDR2 SYGVNS. V was clipped by 2 bases and J by 2 bases, with 0 bases between them. The CDR3 is 11 residues long. The CDR3 coding sequence is TGTGCCAGCAGTGAAAACACTGAAGCTTTCTTT. This codes for CASSENTEAFF.

The rearrangement uses TRBV9 and TRBJ1-6; possible D gene TRBD1, 5 bases. Trimming took 1 base from V and 8 from J, leaving 7 bases between them. This CDR3 region has 13 residues. Germline CDR1 SGDLS, CDR2 YYNGEE. The CDR3 nucleotides are TGTGCCAGCAGCGTACAGGGTGATTCACCCCTCCACTTT. It specifies CASSVQGDSPLHF.

The rearrangement links TRBV2 to TRBJ2-4; 7 bases match TRBD2. The CDR3 has 14 amino acids. Germline-derived CDR1 and CDR2 are SNHLY and FYNNEI. V shed 6 bases, J shed 4 bases, and the junction held 6 bases outside the gene matches. CDR3 residues: CASSIAGPKNIQYF. The DNA of the CDR3 is TGTGCCAGCAGCATAGCGGGCCCTAAAAACATTCAGTACTTC. The variable domain in full, with the rest retrieved from reference TRBV2 and TRBJ2-4, is EPEVTQTPSHQVTQMGQEVILRCVPISNHLYFYWYRQILGQKVEFLVSFYNNEISEKSEIFDDQFSVERPDGSNFTLKIRSTKLEDSAMYFCASSIAGPKNIQYFGAGTRLSVL.

The rearrangement joins TRBV7-2 to TRBJ1-1; 7 bases are shared with TRBD1. V trimming: 2 bases; J trimming: 4 bases; junction bases outside the gene matches: 7. CDR1 is SGHTA, CDR2 FQGNSA, per germline. The CDR3 is made up of 15 amino acids. The CDR3 reads CASSLLRQGATEAFF. CDR3 sequence (DNA): TGTGCCAGCAGCTTACTAAGACAGGGTGCCACTGAAGCTTTCTTT.

The chain uses TRBV6-5 and TRBJ2-7, with D perhaps TRBD1 (6 bases). CDR1 MNHEY and CDR2 SVGAGI come from the germline V gene. V was clipped by 6 bases and J by 6 bases, with 18 bases between them. The CDR3 totals 14 residues. This CDR3 is CASRLSGDRGEQYF. CDR3 nucleotide sequence: TGTGCCAGCAGACTGTCAGGGGACCGGGGCGAGCAGTACTTC.

This chain joins TRBV19 and TRBJ1-2; tentative D call: TRBD1 (6 bases). This CDR3 spans 14 amino acids. Germline loops: CDR1 LNHDA, CDR2 SQIVND (reference sequence). The ends were cut back, 6 bases at V and 5 bases at J, with 16 bases in the middle. DNA for the CDR3: TGTGCCAGTAGCTCCTCGGGGGCGTCGTATGGCTACACCTTC. Translated, it gives CASSSSGASYGYTF.

This clone was recorded once. The J gene is TRBJ2-3, the V gene TRBV5-4; 8 bases line up with TRBD2. After removal of 4 bases from V and 6 bases from J, the junction contained 10 bases not matched to a gene. This CDR3 contains 15 residues. Germline V CDR1 and CDR2: SGHNT, YYREEE (reference sequence). Here the CDR3 reads CASSPGGATRDTQYF. CDR3 sequence (DNA): TGTGCCAGCAGCCCCGGGGGGGCAACGAGGGATACGCAGTATTTT.

This chain uses TRBV7-3 with TRBJ1-1; unclear D gene. V lost 5 bases, J lost 1 base, and 8 bases lay in between. The V gene's germline CDR1 is SGHTA and CDR2 FQGTGA. The CDR3 spans 13 residues. DNA of the CDR3: TGTGCCAGCAGCGTCGCAGGGAACACTGAAGCTTTCTTT. It specifies CASSVAGNTEAFF.

J is TRBJ1-1 and V is TRBV6-5; a weak D match, TRBD1 (5 bases). The germline V and J ends were trimmed by 4 bases and 7 bases, with 16 bases remaining between them. CDR3 length: 14 amino acids. Per the germline V gene, CDR1 is MNHEY and CDR2 is SVGAGI. CDR3 amino acids: CASSSPRGASEAFF. The CDR3 DNA follows: TGTGCCAGCAGTTCCCCACGGGGCGCGAGTGAAGCTTTCTTT.

A single count supports this clone. The rearrangement uses TRBV27 and TRBJ1-1; 9 bases agree with TRBD1. This CDR3 contains 15 residues. Germline V gene data show CDR1 as MNHEY and CDR2 as SMNVEV (reference sequence). The J segment lost 4 bases and the V segment lost 7 bases, leaving 10 bases of the junction unmatched. The CDR3 sequence is CASKVQGARFTEAFF. CDR3 bases: TGTGCCAGCAAGGTACAGGGGGCTCGATTCACTGAAGCTTTCTTT.

The V and J genes are TRBV27 and TRBJ1-2; possibly TRBD1 for D (5 bases). Between the trimmed V and J ends, which lost 3 bases and 6 bases, there was a span of 26 bases. This CDR3 comprises 18 residues. Germline V gene sequence: CDR1 MNHEY, CDR2 SMNVEV (reference sequence). The CDR3 sequence: CASSFREGLRGAGDGYTF. The DNA for the CDR3 is TGTGCCAGCAGTTTTCGCGAAGGTTTGAGGGGCGCCGGGGATGGCTACACCTTC.

The V gene is TRBV10-3, the J gene TRBJ2-7, with D hard to call. Germline CDR1 is ENHRY and CDR2 is SYGVKD. The CDR3 extends over 14 amino acids. The V end lost 2 bases, the J end lost 0 bases, and 8 bases lay between the germline ends. The CDR3, as DNA: TGTGCCATCAGTGAGGCGACGGGCTCCTACGAGCAGTACTTC. This codes for CAISEATGSYEQYF.

This chain connects TRBV29-1 to TRBJ2-7; 8 bases align to TRBD2. V was clipped by 4 bases and J by 1 base; unmatched bases: 3. There are 13 residues in the CDR3. CDR1 is SQVTM, CDR2 ANQGSEA, per germline. This chain's CDR3 is CSVAGLVSYEQYF. The CDR3 region has the DNA TGCAGCGTTGCGGGACTAGTGTCCTACGAGCAGTACTTC.

The chain is built from TRBV19 and TRBJ1-6, with D unclear. Per the germline V gene, CDR1 is LNHDA and CDR2 is SQIVND (reference sequence). CDR3 length: 17 residues. V was trimmed by 0 bases and J by 3 bases, leaving 12 bases between them. The CDR3 DNA sequence: TGTGCCAGTAGTATAGAACCGGGATCCTACTATAATTCACCCCTCCACTTT. Protein: CASSIEPGSYYNSPLHF.

The chain combines TRBV7-9 with TRBJ2-3; D gene uncertain. The CDR3 length is 13 residues. Trimming cost V 2 bases and J 5 bases, with 8 bases left between them. The germline gives CDR1 SEHNR, CDR2 FQNEAQ (reference sequence). Here the CDR3 DNA reads TGTGCCAGCAGCTTATTATCGGGAGATACGCAGTATTTT. This codes for CASSLLSGDTQYF.

V gene TRBV7-3 combines with J gene TRBJ2-7; D is unresolved. The CDR3 extends over 16 amino acids. V was cut by 0 bases and J by 2 bases, with 14 bases left in between. Germline V gene lookup returns CDR1 SGHTA and CDR2 FQGTGA. CDR3 DNA: TGTGCCAGCAGCTTAACGGGCACCTCCAACACCTACGAGCAGTACTTC. The encoded protein is CASSLTGTSNTYEQYF.

The J gene is TRBJ2-3, the V gene TRBV5-1; possibly TRBD2 for D (6 bases). This CDR3 has 15 residues. The V gene lost 4 bases and the J gene lost 2 bases, with 14 bases spanning the gap. The germline CDR1 and CDR2 sequences are SGHRS and YFSETQ. CDR3 DNA sequence: TGCGCCAGCAGCCCGGGACTTTTGATCACAGATACGCAGTATTTT. Translation: CASSPGLLITDTQYF.

The J gene is TRBJ1-6, the V gene TRBV9; D gene uncertain. The CDR3 length is 14 residues. CDR1 SGDLS and CDR2 YYNGEE come from the germline V gene. V lost 3 bases and J lost 6, with 10 bases in between. The CDR3 nucleotides read TGTGCCAGCAGCGCAGTCCCTCCTAATTCACCCCTCCACTTT. The encoded protein is CASSAVPPNSPLHF. Combining the CDR3 with reference TRBV9 and TRBJ1-6 gives the whole variable domain DSGVTQTPKHLITATGQRVTLRCSPRSGDLSVYWYQQSLDQGLQFLIQYYNGEERAKGNILERFSAQQFPDLHSELNLSSLELGDSALYFCASSAVPPNSPLHFGNGTRLTVT.